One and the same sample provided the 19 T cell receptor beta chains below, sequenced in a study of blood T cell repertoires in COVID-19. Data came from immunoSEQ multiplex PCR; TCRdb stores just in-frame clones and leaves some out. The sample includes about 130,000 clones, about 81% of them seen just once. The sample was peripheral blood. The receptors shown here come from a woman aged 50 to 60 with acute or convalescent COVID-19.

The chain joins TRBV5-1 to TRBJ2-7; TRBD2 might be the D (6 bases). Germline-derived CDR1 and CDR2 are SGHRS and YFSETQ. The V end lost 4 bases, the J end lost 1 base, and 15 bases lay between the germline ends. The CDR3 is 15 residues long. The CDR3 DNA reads TGCGCCAGCAGCGCCGGTAGCGGAGTATCCTACGAGCAGTACTTC. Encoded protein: CASSAGSGVSYEQYF.

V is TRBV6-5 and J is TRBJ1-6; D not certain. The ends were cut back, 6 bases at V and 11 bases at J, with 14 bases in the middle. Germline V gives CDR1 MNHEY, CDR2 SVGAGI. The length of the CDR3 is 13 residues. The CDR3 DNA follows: TGTGCCAGCAGCCCCCGGGAGCTAGCACCCCTCCACTTT. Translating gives CASSPRELAPLHF.

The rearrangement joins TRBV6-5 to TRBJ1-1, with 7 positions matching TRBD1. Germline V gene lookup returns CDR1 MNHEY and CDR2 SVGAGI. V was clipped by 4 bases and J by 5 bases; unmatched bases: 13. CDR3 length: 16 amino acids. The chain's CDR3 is CASSLPFRGLETEAFF. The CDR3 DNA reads TGTGCCAGCAGTTTACCCTTCAGGGGGTTGGAGACTGAAGCTTTCTTT.

The CDR3 DNA reads as TGTGCCAGCAGTTTGGGACAGGGCACTTTGAAAAACATTCAGTACTTC. Protein sequence: CASSLGQGTLKNIQYF. The chain employs TRBV6-5 and TRBJ2-4; 9 bases fit TRBD1. Trimming removed 4 bases from V and 4 bases from J; junction bases left unmatched: 8. The CDR3 extends over 16 amino acids. Germline V gene sequence: CDR1 MNHEY, CDR2 SVGAGI.

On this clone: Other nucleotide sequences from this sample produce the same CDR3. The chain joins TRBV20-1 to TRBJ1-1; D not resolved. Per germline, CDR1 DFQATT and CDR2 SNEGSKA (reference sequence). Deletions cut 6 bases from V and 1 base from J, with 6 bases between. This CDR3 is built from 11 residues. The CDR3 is CSAGGNTEAFF. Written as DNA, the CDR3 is TGCAGTGCAGGCGGGAACACTGAAGCTTTCTTT.

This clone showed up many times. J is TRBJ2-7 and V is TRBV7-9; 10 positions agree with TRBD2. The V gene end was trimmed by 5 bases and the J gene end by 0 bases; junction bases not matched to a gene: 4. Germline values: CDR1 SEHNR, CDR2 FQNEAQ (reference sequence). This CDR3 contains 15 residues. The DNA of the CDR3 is TGTGCCAGCAGCCCGGGACTAGCGAGCTCCTACGAGCAGTACTTC. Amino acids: CASSPGLASSYEQYF.

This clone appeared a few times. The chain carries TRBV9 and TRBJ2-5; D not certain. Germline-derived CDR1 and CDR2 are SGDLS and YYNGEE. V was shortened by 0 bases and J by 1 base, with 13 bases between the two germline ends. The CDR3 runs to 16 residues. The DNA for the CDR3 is TGTGCCAGCAGCGTAGGTGGGCAAACCATCCAAGAGACCCAGTACTTC. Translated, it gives CASSVGGQTIQETQYF.

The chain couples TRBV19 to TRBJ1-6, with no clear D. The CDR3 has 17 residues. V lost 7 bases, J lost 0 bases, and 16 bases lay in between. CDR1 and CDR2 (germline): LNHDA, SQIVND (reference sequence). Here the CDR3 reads CASTRDTTPSYNSPLHF. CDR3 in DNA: TGTGCCAGTACCCGAGACACAACCCCCTCCTATAATTCACCCCTCCACTTT.

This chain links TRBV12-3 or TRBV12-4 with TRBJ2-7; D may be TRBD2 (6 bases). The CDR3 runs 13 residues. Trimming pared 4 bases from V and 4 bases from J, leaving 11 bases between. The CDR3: CASSWDSVYEQYF. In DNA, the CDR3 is TGTGCCAGCAGTTGGGACTCAGTTTACGAGCAGTACTTC.

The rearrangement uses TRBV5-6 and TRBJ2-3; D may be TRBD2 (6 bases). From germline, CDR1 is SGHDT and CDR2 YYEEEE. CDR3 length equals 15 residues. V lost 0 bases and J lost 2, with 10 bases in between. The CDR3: CASSLASAYTDTQYF. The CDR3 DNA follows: TGTGCCAGCAGCTTGGCTAGCGCCTACACAGATACGCAGTATTTT.

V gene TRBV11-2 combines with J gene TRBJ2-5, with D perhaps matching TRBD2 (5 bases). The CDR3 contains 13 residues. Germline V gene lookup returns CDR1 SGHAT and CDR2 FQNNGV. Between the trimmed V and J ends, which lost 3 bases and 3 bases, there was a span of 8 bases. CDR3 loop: CASSFWREETQYF. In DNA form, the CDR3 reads TGTGCCAGCAGCTTCTGGCGGGAAGAGACCCAGTACTTC.

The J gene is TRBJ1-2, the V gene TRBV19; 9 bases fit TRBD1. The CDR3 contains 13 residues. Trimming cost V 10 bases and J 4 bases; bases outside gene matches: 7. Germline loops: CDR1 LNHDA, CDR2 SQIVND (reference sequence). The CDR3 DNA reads TGTGCCACTTGGAACAGGGGGCTCTATGGCTACACCTTC. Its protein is CATWNRGLYGYTF.

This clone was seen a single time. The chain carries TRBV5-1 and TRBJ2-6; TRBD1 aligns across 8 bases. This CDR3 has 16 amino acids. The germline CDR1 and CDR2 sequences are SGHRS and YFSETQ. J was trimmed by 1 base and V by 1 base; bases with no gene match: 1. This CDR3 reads CASSLRTGSGANVLTF. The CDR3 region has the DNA TGCGCCAGCAGCTTGCGGACAGGGTCTGGGGCCAACGTCCTGACTTTC.

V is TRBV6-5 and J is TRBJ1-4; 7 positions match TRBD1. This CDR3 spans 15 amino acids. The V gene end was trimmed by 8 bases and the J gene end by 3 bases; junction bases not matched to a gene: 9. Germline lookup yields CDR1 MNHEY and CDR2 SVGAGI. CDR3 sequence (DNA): TGTGCCAGCCGCCCCTTACAGGGGTCTAATGAAAAACTGTTTTTT. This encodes CASRPLQGSNEKLFF.

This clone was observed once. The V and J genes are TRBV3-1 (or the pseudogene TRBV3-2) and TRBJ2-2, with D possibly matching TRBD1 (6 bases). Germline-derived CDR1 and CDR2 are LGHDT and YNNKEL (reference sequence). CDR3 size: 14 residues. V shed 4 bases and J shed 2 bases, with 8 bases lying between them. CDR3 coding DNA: TGTGCCAGCAGCCCCAGGGGAAACACCGGGGAGCTGTTTTTT. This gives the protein CASSPRGNTGELFF.

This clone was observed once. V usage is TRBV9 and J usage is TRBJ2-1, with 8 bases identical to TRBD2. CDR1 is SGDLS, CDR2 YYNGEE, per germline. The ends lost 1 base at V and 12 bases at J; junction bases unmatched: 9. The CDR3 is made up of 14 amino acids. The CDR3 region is CASSVTGTSFGQFF. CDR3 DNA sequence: TGTGCCAGCAGCGTAACCGGGACTAGTTTTGGGCAGTTCTTC.

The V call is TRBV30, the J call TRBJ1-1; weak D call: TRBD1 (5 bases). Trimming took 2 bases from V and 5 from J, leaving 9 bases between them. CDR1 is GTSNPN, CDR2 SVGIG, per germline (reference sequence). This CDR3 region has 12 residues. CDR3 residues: CAWSRGWTEAFF. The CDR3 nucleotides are TGTGCCTGGAGTAGGGGATGGACTGAAGCTTTCTTT.

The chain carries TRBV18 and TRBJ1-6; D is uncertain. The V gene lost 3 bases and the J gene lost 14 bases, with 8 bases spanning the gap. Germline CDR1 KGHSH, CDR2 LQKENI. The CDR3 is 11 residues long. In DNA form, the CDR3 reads TGTGCCAGCTCACCCGACACGACCCTCCACTTT. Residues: CASSPDTTLHF.

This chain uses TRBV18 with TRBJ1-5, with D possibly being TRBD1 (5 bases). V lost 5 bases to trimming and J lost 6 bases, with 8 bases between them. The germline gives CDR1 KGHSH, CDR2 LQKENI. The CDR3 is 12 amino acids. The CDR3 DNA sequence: TGTGCCAGCTCATCGCAGGGTCAGCCCCAGCATTTT. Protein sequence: CASSSQGQPQHF.